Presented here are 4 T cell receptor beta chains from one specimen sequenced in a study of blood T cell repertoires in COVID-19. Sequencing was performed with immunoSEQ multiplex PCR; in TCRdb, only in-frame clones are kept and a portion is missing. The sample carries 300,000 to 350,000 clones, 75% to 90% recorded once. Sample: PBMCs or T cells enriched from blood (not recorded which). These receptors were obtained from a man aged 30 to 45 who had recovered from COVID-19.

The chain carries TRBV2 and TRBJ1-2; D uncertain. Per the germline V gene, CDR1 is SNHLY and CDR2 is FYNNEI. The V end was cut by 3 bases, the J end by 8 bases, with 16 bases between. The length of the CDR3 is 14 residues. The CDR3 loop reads CASSDVDYRVGYTF. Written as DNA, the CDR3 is TGTGCCAGCAGTGACGTCGACTATAGAGTCGGCTACACCTTC.

As DNA, the CDR3 is TGTGCCAGTAGGCGGGGGGACGAGCAGTACTTC. It is translated as CASRRGDEQYF. The chain uses TRBV19 and TRBJ2-7, with 8 bases fitting TRBD2. The CDR3 length is 11 residues. Trimming at V came to 6 bases and at J to 5 bases, leaving 0 bases not matched to a gene. Germline V gene sequence: CDR1 LNHDA, CDR2 SQIVND (reference sequence).

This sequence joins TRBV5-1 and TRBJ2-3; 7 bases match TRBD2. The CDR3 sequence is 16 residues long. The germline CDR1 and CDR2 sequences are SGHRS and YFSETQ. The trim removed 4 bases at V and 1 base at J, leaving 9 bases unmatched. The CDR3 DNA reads TGCGCCAGCAGCCCTCTTTCGAGCGGGGGCACAGATACGCAGTATTTT. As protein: CASSPLSSGGTDTQYF.

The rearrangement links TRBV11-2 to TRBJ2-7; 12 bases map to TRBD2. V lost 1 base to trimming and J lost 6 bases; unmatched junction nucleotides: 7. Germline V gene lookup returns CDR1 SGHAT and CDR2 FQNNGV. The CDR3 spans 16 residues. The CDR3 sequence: CASSLAASGGAGEQYF. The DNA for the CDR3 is TGTGCCAGCAGCTTAGCGGCTAGCGGGGGGGCCGGCGAGCAGTACTTC. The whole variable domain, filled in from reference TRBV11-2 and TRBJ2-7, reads EAGVAQSPRYKIIEKRQSVAFWCNPISGHATLYWYQQILGQGPKLLIQFQNNGVVDDSQLPKDRFSAERLKGVDSTLKIQPAKLEDSAVYLCASSLAASGGAGEQYFGPGTRLTVT.